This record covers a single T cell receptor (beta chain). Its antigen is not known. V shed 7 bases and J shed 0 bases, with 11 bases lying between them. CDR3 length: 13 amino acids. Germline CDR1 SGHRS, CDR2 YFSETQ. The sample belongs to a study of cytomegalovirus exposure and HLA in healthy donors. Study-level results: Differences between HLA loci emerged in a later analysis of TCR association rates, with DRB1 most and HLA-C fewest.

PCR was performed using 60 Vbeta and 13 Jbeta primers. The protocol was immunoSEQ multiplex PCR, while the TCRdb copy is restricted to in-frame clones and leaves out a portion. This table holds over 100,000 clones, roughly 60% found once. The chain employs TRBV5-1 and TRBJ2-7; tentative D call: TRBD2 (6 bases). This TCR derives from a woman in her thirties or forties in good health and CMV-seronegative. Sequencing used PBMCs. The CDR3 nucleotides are TGCGCCAGCGGAGGGATAACCTCCTACGAGCAGTACTTC. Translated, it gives CASGGITSYEQYF.